This T cell receptor beta chain was observed in a study of T cell responses to AZD1222 COVID-19 vaccine. With 5 bases clipped from V and 9 bases from J, the junction kept 7 bases outside the gene matches. This CDR3 spans 13 amino acids. Germline V gene lookup returns CDR1 SGHTA and CDR2 FQGTGA. This clone was found a few times. Generated by immunoSEQ multiplex PCR, the TCRdb table keeps only in-frame clones and is missing some. The table shows 40,000 to 50,000 clones, with about 91% occurring only once. The sequence came from an adult who received the AZD1222 COVID-19 vaccine. Sample: peripheral blood, taken 28 days after the second AZD1222 dose. The rearrangement uses TRBV7-3 and TRBJ2-1; TRBD2 matches 7 bases. CDR3 protein: CASSDGLVGEQFF. For the CDR3, the DNA is TGTGCCAGCAGCGATGGACTAGTTGGTGAGCAGTTCTTC.